The source of this T cell receptor (beta chain) is a study of blood T cell repertoires in COVID-19. At the level of the study: Sites in the United States, Italy and Spain provided acute and convalescent COVID-19 samples. From T cells, B-cell-depleted T cells, or PBMCs came the material, which was cDNA or gDNA.

Sequencing was performed with immunoSEQ multiplex PCR; in TCRdb, only in-frame clones are kept and a portion is missing. The sample includes 35,000 to 55,000 clones, roughly 90% of them seen just once. The CDR3 runs to 15 residues. Trimming took 6 bases from V and 5 from J, leaving 19 bases between them. The germline V gene encodes CDR1 MNHEY and CDR2 SVGAGI. The sequenced material came from peripheral blood. The receptor was isolated from a man in his fifties or sixties with active COVID-19. The rearrangement links TRBV6-5 to TRBJ1-1, with D hard to call. CDR3 protein: CASSPNPLPGTEAFF. For the CDR3, the DNA is TGTGCCAGCAGCCCGAACCCCCTTCCGGGGACTGAAGCTTTCTTT.